The clone carrying this T cell receptor beta chain was recorded a few times. Its target is unknown. Amplification used 60 Vbeta primers and 13 Jbeta primers. Some clones are missing from TCRdb's copy, which holds only in-frame ones; the method was immunoSEQ multiplex PCR. This table holds about 130,000 clones, around four fifths found once. This sample is part of a study of cytomegalovirus exposure and HLA in healthy donors. The study, taken as a whole, reports: Later, TCR association rates were found to vary by HLA locus, highest for DRB1 and lowest for HLA-C. In a later analysis, the majority of CMV-associated beta chains seemingly showed HLA restriction. Some V segments, including TRBV6-2 and TRBV6-3, were excluded as indistinguishable. It was reported that TCR beta sequences correctly inferred the HLA-A and HLA-B alleles for most subjects.

V trimming: 10 bases; J trimming: 1 base; junction bases outside the gene matches: 6. Germline values: CDR1 MNHNS, CDR2 SASEGT. The CDR3 has 13 amino acids. The chain combines TRBV6-1 with TRBJ2-7, with 8 bases aligning to TRBD2. Sequenced: PBMCs. The TCR sequence derives from a woman between 40 and 50 years old in good health and CMV-seropositive. The DNA of the CDR3 is TGTGCCACCTTAGCGGGAACATCCTACGAGCAGTACTTC. Amino acid sequence: CATLAGTSYEQYF.